Shown below are 9 T cell receptor beta chains from a single sample sequenced in a study of blood T cells in healthy people across ages. Then a second PCR, running roughly 7 to 12 cycles, was carried out with a sample-barcoded 5' primer and a J-beta primer mix. In TCRdb, the 5' RACE reads were re-called with MiXCR into one record per CDR3 protein. The table shows 1.2 million to 1.5 million distinct CDR3 sequences, with around 59% occurring only once. The source material was blood. Source of these receptors: a man younger than 35 in good health.

The V call is TRBV5-4, the J call TRBJ2-7; D ambiguous. In germline, CDR1 is SGHNT, CDR2 YYREEE (reference sequence). V lost 1 base and J lost 3, with 5 bases in between. This CDR3 has 12 amino acids. CDR3 amino acids: CASSLKDYEQYF. The CDR3 nucleotides read TGTGCCAGCAGCTTGAAGGACTACGAGCAGTACTTC.

This clonotype came up a few times. The chain carries TRBV5-1 and TRBJ2-1, with D perhaps TRBD1 or TRBD2 (5 bases each). V lost 4 bases, J lost 9 bases, and 14 bases lay in between. The germline V gene has CDR1 SGHRS and CDR2 YFSETQ. The CDR3 totals 13 residues. CDR3 sequence: CASSPWGNGEQFF. The CDR3 coding sequence is TGCGCCAGCAGCCCTTGGGGGAATGGTGAGCAGTTCTTC.

V is TRBV5-1 and J is TRBJ2-3, with 14 bases identical to TRBD2. The CDR3 loop spans 19 amino acids. Trimming took 2 bases from V and 3 from J; bases not matched to a gene: 11. The germline V gene encodes CDR1 SGHRS and CDR2 YFSETQ. DNA of the CDR3: TGCGCCAGCAGCTTTGGACTAGCGGGAGGAGGGGTGTGGACAGATACGCAGTATTTT. Protein sequence: CASSFGLAGGGVWTDTQYF.

This clonotype occurred many times. The J gene is TRBJ1-5, the V gene TRBV4-1; the D is unclear. The CDR3 is 15 amino acids. The V gene's germline CDR1 is MGHRA and CDR2 YSYEKL. Trimming stripped 0 bases from V and 1 base from J, with 7 bases between. The CDR3 here is CASSQDQASNQPQHF. The DNA for the CDR3 is TGCGCCAGCAGCCAAGATCAGGCCAGCAATCAGCCCCAGCATTTT.

V is TRBV20-1 and J is TRBJ2-3, with unresolved D. This CDR3 region has 16 residues. V lost 4 bases and J 3 bases, leaving 20 bases between the germline ends. From germline, CDR1 is DFQATT and CDR2 SNEGSKA (reference sequence). The CDR3 DNA is TGCAGTGCTAATGCCCCTTGGGCAGACCATACAGATACGCAGTATTTT. It codes for CSANAPWADHTDTQYF.

This clonotype was picked up one time. V is TRBV4-2 and J is TRBJ2-1; the D gene is possibly TRBD2 (5 bases). V lost 1 base, J lost 10 bases, and 14 bases lay in between. Germline CDR1 reads LGHNA; CDR2 reads YNFKEQ. This CDR3 contains 14 residues. The CDR3 sequence: CASSQAGEGSEQFF. Here the CDR3 DNA reads TGTGCCAGCAGCCAAGCAGGAGAAGGGAGCGAGCAGTTCTTC.

As concerns this clonotype: The DNA is omitted, as the CDR3 cannot be located on it reliably, and the CDR3 follows TCRdb's listing. The J gene is TRBJ1-4, the V gene TRBV5-6; the table's TRBD1 call for D was not verified on the DNA. The germline V gene encodes CDR1 SGHDT and CDR2 YYEEEE. Counting both end residues, the CDR3 totals 15 amino acids. The CDR3 protein is CASSFWRGGDEKLFF.

This clonotype occurred once. Here the CDR3 reads CASSLVQNGYTF. The CDR3 DNA reads TGTGCCAGCAGCTTAGTGCAGAATGGCTACACCTTC. This chain joins TRBV7-9 and TRBJ1-2; unclear D gene. Trimming took off 1 base at V and 6 bases at J, with 6 bases between the two ends. Germline CDR1 and CDR2: SEHNR and FQNEAQ (reference sequence). The CDR3 consists of 12 residues.

The CDR3 DNA sequence: TGTGCCAGCAGCCGACAGGGGGAGTATAATTCACCCCTCCACTTT. This codes for CASSRQGEYNSPLHF. This sequence joins TRBV13 and TRBJ1-6, with 9 nucleotides matching TRBD1. This CDR3 is 15 amino acids long. The germline V gene encodes CDR1 PRHDT and CDR2 FYEKMQ (reference sequence). V was pared by 5 bases and J by 4 bases, with 3 bases of the junction left unmatched.